Each of the 27 T cell receptor beta chains below was sequenced from the same sample in a study of cytotoxic CD8 clonotypes in ibrutinib-treated CLL. Only in-frame clones appear in the TCRdb table, and some are missing; sequencing was by immunoSEQ multiplex PCR. The sample includes fewer than 90,000 clones, about 64% of them seen just once. The sequenced sample was PBMCs, obtained after 12 months of ibrutinib treatment. These receptors all stem from a human donor with chronic lymphocytic leukemia.

The chain uses TRBV18 and TRBJ2-2; D is perhaps TRBD1 or TRBD2 (5 bases each). Germline CDR1 KGHSH, CDR2 LQKENI. V was clipped by 5 bases and J by 6 bases, with 10 bases between them. The length of the CDR3 is 13 residues. Here the CDR3 reads CASSTGTAGELFF. Written as DNA, the CDR3 is TGTGCCAGCTCAACCGGGACGGCCGGGGAGCTGTTTTTT.

V is TRBV19 and J is TRBJ2-7; 7 bases match TRBD2. The V and J ends lost 3 bases and 0 bases, in that order; junction bases with no gene match: 14. The germline CDR1 and CDR2 sequences are LNHDA and SQIVND (reference sequence). This CDR3 region has 18 residues. The CDR3 DNA sequence: TGTGCCAGTAGTATTTCAAGTCCCGGCGGGGGTAGCTCCTACGAGCAGTACTTC. Translated: CASSISSPGGGSSYEQYF.

The sample holds a few counts of this clone. The gene calls are TRBV5-6 and TRBJ2-2; 8 bases agree with TRBD1. The CDR3 has 14 residues. V dropped 4 bases and J dropped 7; count of bases not matched to a gene: 6. CDR1 is SGHDT, CDR2 YYEEEE, per germline. CDR3 sequence: CASSRQGADGELFF. CDR3 in DNA: TGTGCCAGCAGCCGGCAGGGGGCCGACGGGGAGCTGTTTTTT.

CDR3 nucleotides: TGTGCCAGCGGACTGAGCTCTGGAAACACCATATATTTT. Amino acid sequence: CASGLSSGNTIYF. The V and J genes are TRBV28 and TRBJ1-3; no definite D call. Per germline, CDR1 MDHEN and CDR2 SYDVKM. V lost 8 bases to trimming and J lost 0 bases, with 8 bases between them. The CDR3 has 13 amino acids.

The chain uses TRBV28 and TRBJ1-5, with 8 positions matching TRBD1. Germline V CDR1 and CDR2: MDHEN, SYDVKM. The V segment lost 5 bases and the J segment 5 bases; nucleotides outside the gene matches: 11. There are 16 residues in the CDR3. CDR3 residues: CASSIDRGGVHQPQHF. In DNA form, the CDR3 reads TGTGCCAGCAGTATAGACAGGGGTGGTGTGCATCAGCCCCAGCATTTT.

The chain links TRBV2 to TRBJ1-5; TRBD1 aligns across 7 bases. The CDR3 loop spans 15 amino acids. Looked up from germline, CDR1 is SNHLY and CDR2 is FYNNEI. The V gene end was trimmed by 7 bases and the J gene end by 4 bases; junction bases not matched to a gene: 10. The DNA for the CDR3 is TGTGCCAGCACCGGGAACAGGGGTTCTAATCAGCCCCAGCATTTT. Amino acids: CASTGNRGSNQPQHF.

The rearrangement joins TRBV2 to TRBJ1-2, with D hard to call. The V end lost 1 base, the J end lost 7 bases, and 7 bases lay between the germline ends. Germline V lookup: CDR1 SNHLY, CDR2 FYNNEI. The CDR3 runs 12 residues. The CDR3 loop reads CASSEEGGGYTF. The CDR3 DNA reads TGTGCCAGCAGTGAAGAGGGCGGTGGCTACACCTTC.

This clone has only a few counts. The gene calls are TRBV7-2 and TRBJ2-1, with unresolved D. In germline, CDR1 is SGHTA, CDR2 FQGNSA. The length of the CDR3 is 13 residues. The V and J ends lost 5 bases and 2 bases respectively, with 7 bases between them. CDR3 protein: CASSTVAYNEQFF. CDR3 bases: TGTGCCAGCAGCACCGTTGCCTACAATGAGCAGTTCTTC.

This chain connects TRBV29-1 to TRBJ1-1; possibly TRBD1 for D (5 bases). CDR3 length: 15 residues. Trimming cost V 3 bases and J 1 base, with 15 bases left between them. Looked up from germline, CDR1 is SQVTM and CDR2 is ANQGSEA. CDR3 nucleotide sequence: TGCAGCGTTGACTGGGAGGGACTGACGAACACTGAAGCTTTCTTT. This translates into CSVDWEGLTNTEAFF.

The chain couples TRBV7-9 to TRBJ1-5; 9 bases line up with TRBD1. Trimming at V came to 4 bases and at J to 3 bases, leaving 4 bases not matched to a gene. The CDR3 loop spans 15 amino acids. Germline V CDR1 and CDR2: SEHNR, FQNEAQ (reference sequence). The CDR3 here is CASSSGQGINQPQHF. In nucleotides, the CDR3 is TGTGCCAGCAGCTCGGGACAGGGCATCAATCAGCCCCAGCATTTT.

This clone was seen a handful of times. This chain joins TRBV5-1 and TRBJ1-1, with TRBD1 matching over 7 bases. V lost 6 bases to trimming and J lost 2 bases; unmatched junction nucleotides: 7. This CDR3 is built from 14 residues. Germline V gene data show CDR1 as SGHRS and CDR2 as YFSETQ. For the CDR3, the DNA is TGCGCCAGCAACGTCGGGACAGCAAACACTGAAGCTTTCTTT. This translates into CASNVGTANTEAFF.

The chain couples TRBV27 to TRBJ1-1, with TRBD1 identical over 7 bases. V trimming: 5 bases; J trimming: 2 bases; junction bases outside the gene matches: 8. This CDR3 is 15 amino acids long. Germline V lookup: CDR1 MNHEY, CDR2 SMNVEV (reference sequence). CDR3: CASSTMTGFNTEAFF. CDR3 DNA sequence: TGTGCCAGCAGTACAATGACAGGGTTCAACACTGAAGCTTTCTTT.

The chain links TRBV6-1 to TRBJ1-5, with 8 bases that match TRBD1. The V gene end was trimmed by 4 bases and the J gene end by 5 bases; junction bases not matched to a gene: 1. CDR3 size: 13 residues. The germline CDR1 and CDR2 sequences are MNHNS and SASEGT. In nucleotides, the CDR3 is TGTGCCAGCAGTGCACAGGGGGATCAGCCCCAGCATTTT. Its protein product is CASSAQGDQPQHF.

The gene calls are TRBV5-1 and TRBJ2-1; weak D call: TRBD2 (6 bases). This CDR3 is 16 amino acids long. From germline, CDR1 is SGHRS and CDR2 YFSETQ. The ends were cut back, 4 bases at V and 2 bases at J, with 16 bases in the middle. The CDR3 reads CASSREVRKPYNEQFF. In DNA, the CDR3 is TGCGCCAGCAGCAGGGAGGTCCGTAAGCCCTACAATGAGCAGTTCTTC.

This chain connects TRBV6-5 to TRBJ1-1, with D possibly matching TRBD1 (6 bases). The CDR3 has 13 amino acids. CDR1 is MNHEY, CDR2 SVGAGI, per germline. V was cut by 5 bases and J by 5 bases, with 12 bases left in between. The CDR3 sequence is CASSPPRGTEAFF. The CDR3, as DNA: TGTGCCAGCAGTCCCCCGAGGGGGACTGAAGCTTTCTTT.

The chain joins TRBV11-2 to TRBJ1-2; a weak D match, TRBD1 (5 bases). Germline V gene data show CDR1 as SGHAT and CDR2 as FQNNGV. The CDR3 covers 15 residues. V lost 1 base and J 8 bases, leaving 17 bases between the germline ends. CDR3 sequence: CASSLVGGDPGGYTF. In nucleotides, the CDR3 is TGTGCCAGCAGCTTAGTTGGGGGGGACCCGGGAGGCTACACCTTC. The whole variable domain, remainder taken from reference TRBV11-2 and TRBJ1-2, is EAGVAQSPRYKIIEKRQSVAFWCNPISGHATLYWYQQILGQGPKLLIQFQNNGVVDDSQLPKDRFSAERLKGVDSTLKIQPAKLEDSAVYLCASSLVGGDPGGYTFGSGTRLTVV.

This rearrangement joins TRBV6-1 to TRBJ2-2; maybe TRBD1 (6 bases). The germline gives CDR1 MNHNS, CDR2 SASEGT. This CDR3 has 15 residues. Trimming took 10 bases from V and 8 from J, leaving 23 bases between them. The CDR3 DNA is TGTGCCACCTTGGGGCCGGACAGCCGCAGTGGGGAGCTGTTTTTT. Translating gives CATLGPDSRSGELFF.

The chain combines TRBV5-1 with TRBJ2-5, with unresolved D. The germline V gene encodes CDR1 SGHRS and CDR2 YFSETQ. Trimming stripped 4 bases from V and 1 base from J, with 11 bases between. The CDR3 extends over 14 amino acids. In DNA, the CDR3 is TGCGCCAGCAGCACACCTGGGGTCCAAGAGACCCAGTACTTC. Residues: CASSTPGVQETQYF.

This rearrangement joins TRBV28 to TRBJ1-5; tentatively, D is TRBD1 (6 bases). The ends were cut back, 3 bases at V and 3 bases at J, with 12 bases in the middle. The CDR3 sequence is 15 residues long. Germline CDR1 and CDR2: MDHEN and SYDVKM. The CDR3 region is CASSFRTAFNQPQHF. In DNA form, the CDR3 reads TGTGCCAGCAGTTTCCGGACAGCTTTCAATCAGCCCCAGCATTTT.

The chain uses TRBV30 and TRBJ1-2; D uncertain. Trimming pared 5 bases from V and 0 bases from J, leaving 13 bases between. The length of the CDR3 is 14 residues. The germline CDR1 and CDR2 sequences are GTSNPN and SVGIG (reference sequence). The CDR3 nucleotides are TGTGCCTGGGAGACAACTCCAGCTAACTATGGCTACACCTTC. Its translation is CAWETTPANYGYTF.

This chain connects TRBV10-1 to TRBJ2-3, with D unresolved. The CDR3 is made up of 14 amino acids. The germline V gene encodes CDR1 WNHNN and CDR2 SYGVQD (reference sequence). Trimming took off 6 bases at V and 2 bases at J, with 12 bases between the two ends. The CDR3 loop is CASSDAQDTDTQYF. The CDR3 region has the DNA TGCGCCAGCAGCGATGCACAAGACACAGATACGCAGTATTTT.

The chain combines TRBV27 with TRBJ2-5; 7 nucleotides match TRBD1. V lost 6 bases, J lost 5 bases, and 3 bases stayed unmatched. The CDR3 covers 12 residues. Germline V CDR1 and CDR2: MNHEY, SMNVEV (reference sequence). The chain's CDR3 is CASSHRGETQYF. The CDR3 nucleotides read TGTGCCAGCAGCCACAGGGGCGAGACCCAGTACTTC.

The sample holds a few counts of this clone. The chain joins TRBV6-5 to TRBJ2-7; 12 nucleotides agree with TRBD1. The CDR3 contains 15 residues. Looked up from germline, CDR1 is MNHEY and CDR2 is SVGAGI. V was clipped by 4 bases and J by 3 bases; unmatched bases: 4. CDR3 bases: TGTGCCAGCAGTTTGGGACAGGGGGCAATCTACGAGCAGTACTTC. The encoded protein is CASSLGQGAIYEQYF.

This clone came up a few times. V and J are TRBV14 and TRBJ2-2; possibly TRBD1 for D (5 bases). The V gene lost 0 bases and the J gene lost 2 bases, with 10 bases spanning the gap. Germline V gene data show CDR1 as SGHDN and CDR2 as FVKESK. The CDR3 runs to 16 residues. CDR3 loop: CASSQDRGINTGELFF. The CDR3 nucleotides read TGTGCCAGCAGCCAAGATAGGGGCATAAACACCGGGGAGCTGTTTTTT.

This chain uses TRBV4-1 with TRBJ2-2; D may be TRBD2 (6 bases). V dropped 1 base and J dropped 2 bases, with 14 bases sitting between them. CDR1 is MGHRA, CDR2 YSYEKL, per germline. This CDR3 has 17 residues. CDR3 DNA: TGCGCCAGCAGCCAAGGGTTCGCGGGGAGAAACACCGGGGAGCTGTTTTTT. Its protein is CASSQGFAGRNTGELFF.

The chain carries TRBV7-2 and TRBJ2-1, with 10 bases matching TRBD2. Germline V gives CDR1 SGHTA, CDR2 FQGNSA. J gave up 2 bases and V 7 bases, and 5 bases lay outside the gene matches. The CDR3 runs 15 residues. The CDR3 region has the DNA TGTGCCAGCAACCCTAGCGGGGGAACCTACAATGAGCAGTTCTTC. It codes for CASNPSGGTYNEQFF.

V is TRBV28 and J is TRBJ2-2; the match to TRBD2 covers 7 bases. The germline V gene encodes CDR1 MDHEN and CDR2 SYDVKM. The CDR3 loop spans 15 amino acids. Unmatched junction bases numbered 11, after V lost 5 bases and J lost 8 bases. CDR3 bases: TGTGCCAGCAGTGATGAGCGGGGTGGAAGAGGGGAGCTGTTTTTT. It translates to CASSDERGGRGELFF.